At least ten counts were recorded for the clone carrying this T cell receptor (beta chain). Preparation of the TCRbeta library used unique molecular identifiers. TCRdb analysed the PCR reads with MiXCR anew, one entry per CDR3 protein. Among some 640,000 distinct CDR3 sequences, approximately 15% were seen once, and the ten largest hold around 0.96%. V gave up 8 bases and J gave up 3 bases, with 12 bases separating them. This CDR3 has 12 amino acids. Germline V gene data show CDR1 as DFQATT and CDR2 as SNEGSKA (reference sequence). This sample is drawn from a study of T-cell reconstitution after alpha-beta-depleted transplantation in children.

This rearrangement joins TRBV20-1 to TRBJ2-3; weak D call: TRBD2 (5 bases). The sample in question was PBMCs from the stem cell graft donor, obtained from the stem cell graft. This TCR derives from a human donor who donated a stem cell graft to a child with acute myeloid leukemia. This CDR3 is CSPRRGTDTQYF. CDR3 DNA sequence: TGCAGTCCAAGACGGGGAACAGATACGCAGTATTTT.